What follows are 19 T cell receptor beta chains derived from one specimen sequenced in a study of T cells in Graves' hyperthyroidism and ophthalmopathy (dated by TCRdb to about 2019). Library generation was performed with multiplex PCR. Sequenced using an Illumina HiSeq 2000. The TCR beta CDR3 regions were amplified from RNA transcripts. The first round of RT-PCR for the TCR CDR3 was performed with the HTBI primer set and the Qiagen OneStep RT-PCR kit. The public reads were run again by TCRdb, first through fastp at Q25 and then through MiXCR, and only productive beta chains were kept. A single entry per CDR3 protein holds the most common genes and DNA from its merged rows. This sample is represented by some 570,000 distinct CDR3 sequences; approximately 15% of them were singletons. The top ten hold less than 9% of the sample. Sequencing used blood. The receptors were sampled from a woman under 30 with Graves' ophthalmopathy.

This chain uses TRBV6-1 with TRBJ2-5; D is perhaps TRBD1 or TRBD2 (7 bases each). This CDR3 is built from 16 residues. Trimming shortened V by 6 bases and J by 4 bases, and 21 bases separated the two germline ends. CDR1 is MNHNS, CDR2 SASEGT, per germline. The CDR3 loop is CASRPRQGGGRETQYF. CDR3 in DNA: TGTGCCAGCAGGCCGCGACAGGGAGGGGGGAGAGAGACCCAGTACTTC.

This clonotype occurred many times. The chain joins TRBV18 to TRBJ1-1; TRBD1 matches at 7 bases. Trimming took 3 bases from V and 10 from J; bases not matched to a gene: 5. CDR1 is KGHSH and CDR2 is LQKENI in the germline V gene. The CDR3 has 12 residues. The CDR3 sequence is CASSPPDRAAFF. The CDR3 coding sequence is TGTGCCAGCTCACCTCCTGACAGGGCAGCTTTCTTT.

This clonotype was picked up many times. The chain combines TRBV20-1 with TRBJ1-4; a weak D match, TRBD1 (5 bases). Per germline, CDR1 DFQATT and CDR2 SNEGSKA (reference sequence). V was clipped by 2 bases and J by 3 bases, with 13 bases between them. The CDR3 contains 15 residues. CDR3 amino acids: CSARLRQRANEKLFF. For the CDR3, the DNA is TGCAGTGCTAGACTCCGACAGAGAGCTAATGAAAAACTGTTTTTT.

The gene calls are TRBV19 and TRBJ2-3; D ambiguous. The CDR3 runs 17 residues. Trimming cost V 5 bases and J 0 bases, with 18 bases left between them. Germline loops: CDR1 LNHDA, CDR2 SQIVND (reference sequence). CDR3 protein: CASSAPRWAESTDTQYF. In DNA form, the CDR3 reads TGTGCCAGTAGTGCGCCGAGGTGGGCAGAGAGCACAGATACGCAGTATTTT.

This clonotype was detected ten times or more. A much larger clone lies one base from this, so it may be a read error. The chain's CDR3 is CANSLPSGPRRRSYGYTF. The CDR3 DNA reads as TGTGCCAACAGTTTACCGTCCGGGCCGAGGAGGCGTTCTTATGGCTACACCTTC. J is TRBJ1-2 and V is TRBV28; D is ambiguous. CDR1 and CDR2 from the germline V gene are MDHEN and SYDVKM. The CDR3 has 18 residues.

The sample holds many counts of this clonotype. The chain links TRBV28 to TRBJ2-7; D not resolved. V was shortened by 7 bases and J by 6 bases, with 22 bases between the two germline ends. The CDR3 has 15 amino acids. CDR1 and CDR2 from the germline V gene are MDHEN and SYDVKM. The CDR3 reads CASNGPLLATTEQYF. The CDR3 bases are TGTGCCAGCAATGGGCCCCTCTTAGCAACTACCGAGCAGTACTTC.

J is TRBJ2-1 and V is TRBV7-9; D uncertain. The CDR3 loop spans 9 amino acids. V shed 5 bases and J shed 15 bases, with 8 bases lying between them. Germline CDR1 is SEHNR and CDR2 is FQNEAQ (reference sequence). The CDR3 loop is CASSVPPFF. In DNA, the CDR3 is TGTGCCAGCAGCGTCCCCCCGTTCTTC.

This clonotype was recorded at least ten times. This chain connects TRBV20-1 to TRBJ2-7, with TRBD1 as a possible D gene (5 bases). CDR3 length: 14 amino acids. The germline gives CDR1 DFQATT, CDR2 SNEGSKA (reference sequence). V shed 3 bases and J shed 6 bases, with 18 bases lying between them. CDR3 DNA: TGCAGTGCTAGCTGCTGTGGACAATCTACCGAGCAGTACTTC. Encoded protein: CSASCCGQSTEQYF.

This clonotype was seen at least ten times. The genes are TRBV28 and TRBJ2-2, with 7 bases that match TRBD2. Trimming at V came to 7 bases and at J to 7 bases, leaving 6 bases not matched to a gene. The CDR3 covers 13 residues. Germline CDR1 reads MDHEN; CDR2 reads SYDVKM. The CDR3, as DNA: TGTGCCAGCACCCCTGGGGGGGTCGGGGAGCTGTTTTTT. Translated, it gives CASTPGGVGELFF. Variable domain in full (rest from reference TRBV28 and TRBJ2-2): DVKVTQSSRYLVKRTGEKVFLECVQDMDHENMFWYRQDPGLGLRLIYFSYDVKMKEKGDIPEGYSVSREKKERFSLILESASTNQTSMYLCASTPGGVGELFFGEGSRLTVL.

The CDR3 region is CSARDSGGGDYGYTF. The DNA of the CDR3 is TGCAGTGCTAGAGATTCAGGGGGGGGCGACTATGGCTACACCTTC. The chain combines TRBV20-1 with TRBJ1-2, with 7 positions matching TRBD1. Germline lookup yields CDR1 DFQATT and CDR2 SNEGSKA (reference sequence). There are 15 residues in the CDR3. Trimming at V came to 0 bases and at J to 3 bases, leaving 7 bases not matched to a gene.

This clonotype came up many times. The chain couples TRBV28 to TRBJ2-1; 11 bases line up with TRBD2. V shed 1 base and J 4 bases; nucleotides not matched to a gene: 9. The CDR3 is made up of 18 amino acids. Germline V gives CDR1 MDHEN, CDR2 SYDVKM. The CDR3 bases are TGTGCCAGCAGTTTATTTGTGTCCACTAGCGGGAGATACAATGAGCAGTTCTTC. Encoded protein: CASSLFVSTSGRYNEQFF.

The V and J genes are TRBV7-9 and TRBJ2-5; 7 nucleotides agree with TRBD2. The CDR3 loop spans 16 amino acids. CDR1 and CDR2 (germline): SEHNR, FQNEAQ (reference sequence). After removal of 1 base from V and 2 bases from J, the junction contained 7 bases not matched to a gene. The CDR3 here is CASSLERTRGQETQYF. The CDR3 DNA reads as TGTGCCAGCAGCTTAGAAAGGACTAGAGGACAAGAGACCCAGTACTTC.

This clonotype was counted at least ten times. CDR3 in amino acids: CASSELGTDTQYF. The CDR3 bases are TGTGCCAGCAGTGAACTGGGGACAGATACGCAGTATTTT. V gene TRBV2 combines with J gene TRBJ2-3; no firm D call. Germline loops: CDR1 SNHLY, CDR2 FYNNEI. V was shortened by 2 bases and J by 3 bases, with 6 bases between the two germline ends. This CDR3 has 13 residues.

This clonotype was detected ten times or more. This chain links TRBV2 with TRBJ2-2; D gene ambiguous. CDR1 SNHLY and CDR2 FYNNEI come from the germline V gene. There are 14 residues in the CDR3. Trimming shortened V by 4 bases and J by 5 bases, and 11 bases separated the two germline ends. CDR3 DNA: TGTGCCAGCAGTGGAGTGGCGAGTACCGGGGAGCTGTTTTTT. It encodes CASSGVASTGELFF.

This clonotype was recorded many times. The rearrangement uses TRBV5-5 and TRBJ2-1; TRBD2 agrees at 13 bases. The CDR3 is 13 residues long. Germline V gene sequence: CDR1 SGHKS, CDR2 YYEKEE (reference sequence). CDR3 coding DNA: TGTGTAACCGGGACTAGCGGGATTAGTGAGCAGTTCTTC. This translates into CVTGTSGISEQFF.

This clonotype showed up many times. The J gene is TRBJ1-3, the V gene TRBV2, with a tentative D call TRBD1 (5 bases). The CDR3 consists of 15 residues. Trimming removed 0 bases at V and 4 bases at J, with 10 bases between. The germline V gene has CDR1 SNHLY and CDR2 FYNNEI. The CDR3 DNA reads TGTGCCAGCAGTGAAGCTGGGGCCCTCGGAAACACCATATATTTT. Translated, it gives CASSEAGALGNTIYF.

This clonotype was counted ten times or more. The V gene is TRBV28, the J gene TRBJ1-2; 10 bases fit TRBD1. The CDR3 runs 13 residues. Germline-derived CDR1 and CDR2 are MDHEN and SYDVKM. The junction had 3 bases not matched to a gene; V was cut back by 10 bases and J by 1 base. DNA of the CDR3: TGTGCCATAGGGACAGGGGTTAACTATGGCTACACCTTC. This translates into CAIGTGVNYGYTF.

As regards this clonotype: At one of its ends the junction is not consistent with the germline gene, which may arise from a read error. The chain is built from TRBV7-7 and TRBJ2-7, with 15 nucleotides matching TRBD2. Germline-derived CDR1 and CDR2 are SSHAT and FNYEAQ (reference sequence). The CDR3 runs to 17 residues. The CDR3 spells CASSLGLAGGPPYEQYF. The CDR3 nucleotides read TGTGCTAGCAGCTTAGGACTAGCGGGAGGGCCCCCCTACGAGCAGTACTTC.

In this sample, this clonotype turned up many times. This chain connects TRBV10-3 to TRBJ2-5; D gene unclear. This CDR3 spans 13 amino acids. The germline gives CDR1 ENHRY, CDR2 SYGVKD. V lost 4 bases, J lost 5 bases, and 11 bases lay in between. CDR3 amino acids: CAISVESRETQYF. CDR3 nucleotides: TGTGCCATCAGTGTGGAATCCAGGGAGACCCAGTACTTC.